This T cell receptor beta chain came from a study of blood T cell repertoires in COVID-19. To note about this clone: The same CDR3 is also encoded by other DNA sequences in this sample.

While infection was still active, Seattle patients were enrolled and then followed longitudinally. Sequencing used immunoSEQ multiplex PCR; TCRdb keeps in-frame clones, though not all of them. The profile covers 150,000 or so clones, with roughly 81% appearing a single time and roughly 5.4% taken by the ten largest. This TCR derives from a woman aged 45-59 years with COVID-19, enrolled during active disease. The sequenced sample was peripheral blood.

DNA of the CDR3: TGTGCCAGCAGTTGGACTAGCGGGCAAGAGACCCAGTACTTC. This encodes CASSWTSGQETQYF. This chain joins TRBV6-5 and TRBJ2-5; 11 bases map to TRBD2. Germline V gene data show CDR1 as MNHEY and CDR2 as SVGAGI. Losses at the gene ends were 4 bases for V and 2 bases for J; bases not matched to a gene: 0. The length of the CDR3 is 14 residues.